This record looks at one T cell receptor (beta chain) sequence and its context. Its cognate antigen is unknown. Some second doses came at about 4 weeks and others at about 12 weeks; these were pooled. The data were taken from a study of T cell responses to AZD1222 COVID-19 vaccine. Study-wide findings and caveats: At study baseline, merely five or six AZD1222 recipients were seropositive. Spike was spanned by vaccine-associated CD4 TCRs, with dominance at 160-218 and 743-854. Among the donors, most were white British and more were female, and clonal diversity was possibly underestimated.

CDR3 length: 15 amino acids. The V end lost 1 base, the J end lost 0 bases, and 10 bases lay between the germline ends. Germline V CDR1 and CDR2: SGHTA, FQGNSA. Generated by immunoSEQ multiplex PCR, the TCRdb table keeps only in-frame clones and is missing some. This table has roughly 65,000 clones, approximately 82% appearing once. This sequence was found in an adult who received the AZD1222 COVID-19 vaccine. Sequenced here: peripheral blood, sampled 28 days after the second AZD1222 dose. The gene calls are TRBV7-2 and TRBJ2-7; D ambiguous. The CDR3 reads CASSLDPATSYEQYF. CDR3 nucleotides: TGTGCCAGCAGCTTAGATCCGGCAACCTCCTACGAGCAGTACTTC.